This T cell receptor (beta chain) was observed in a study of cytomegalovirus exposure and HLA in healthy donors. V lost 0 bases and J 4 bases, leaving 7 bases between the germline ends. The CDR3 extends over 13 amino acids. The germline gives CDR1 LNHNV, CDR2 YYDKDF (reference sequence). PCR amplification relied on 60 Vbeta primers (plus 13 Jbeta primers). The repertoire was sequenced with immunoSEQ multiplex PCR; TCRdb's copy has only in-frame clones and lacks some. The repertoire holds 150,000 or so clones, with 70% to 90% as singletons. The V call is TRBV15, the J call TRBJ2-7, with D hard to call. The sample consisted of PBMCs. The receptor comes from a woman younger than 35 in good health and CMV-seronegative. The CDR3 DNA reads as TGTGCCACCAGCAGAGAACCCAGGTACGAGCAGTACTTC. Protein sequence: CATSREPRYEQYF.